The rows below give T cell receptor beta chains drawn from one sample of a study of OX40 agonist ivuxolimab in advanced cancers. Method: immunoSEQ multiplex PCR; TCRdb's copy keeps in-frame clones and lacks some. The sample records about 43,000 clones, 75% to 90% being singletons. Sample: CD4+ or CD8+ T cells sorted from blood, taken in a trial of the OX40 agonist ivuxolimab. The receptors shown here come from an adult with an advanced solid tumor such as melanoma, head and neck, liver or kidney cancer. CDR3s include the opening cysteine and the closing phenylalanine or tryptophan. A D gene is named only where the DNA matches it firmly. Clone size is stated in some rows and not others, as once, few, many or a class when expanded.

>15|TRBV18|NA|NA|TRBJ1-4
TGTGCCAGCTCACCAACCGGGGCCATTAATGAAAAACTGTTTTTT
CASSPTGAINEKLFF
>16|TRBV19|NA|TRBD2|TRBJ2-1
TGTGCCAGTAGTACGGCAGGAGCGGGAGAGTACAATGAGCAGTTCTTC
CASSTAGAGEYNEQFF
>16|TRBV7-3|NA|NA|TRBJ2-3
TGTGCCAGCAGCTTAGGGGCGGGGTTTAGCACAGATACGCAGTATTTT
CASSLGAGFSTDTQYF
>13|TRBV7-3|NA|TRBD1|TRBJ1-1
TGTGCCAGCAGTATGACAGGGAGCACTGAAGCTTTCTTT
CASSMTGSTEAFF
>15|TRBV7-6|NA|TRBD1|TRBJ1-3
TGTGCCAGCAGCTCCGGACAGGGTGGGGGAAACACCATATATTTT
CASSSGQGGGNTIYF
>16|TRBV6-5|NA|NA|TRBJ1-4
TGTGCCAGCAGTTACTCGATGTGGGGAGCTAATGAAAAACTGTTTTTT
CASSYSMWGANEKLFF
>12|TRBV2|NA|NA|TRBJ2-7
TGTGCCAGCAGTCAGTCCCGATACGAGCAGTACTTC
CASSQSRYEQYF
>13|TRBV5-1|NA|NA|TRBJ2-5
TGCGCCAGCAGCGCCAGTGGGGGAGAGACCCAGTACTTC
CASSASGGETQYF
>11|TRBV21-1|NA|NA|TRBJ2-3
TGTGCCAGCAGTAGCACAGATACGCAGTATTTT
CASSSTDTQYF
>14|TRBV6-1|NA|NA|TRBJ1-2
TGTGCCAGCAGTGACAGGGCTCGGAACTATGGCTACACCTTC
CASSDRARNYGYTF
>11|TRBV7-9|NA|NA|TRBJ1-2
TGTGCCAGCAGCCGGGCAGTCGGCTACACCTTC
CASSRAVGYTF
>13|TRBV5-1|NA|NA|TRBJ1-3
TGCGCCAGCAGCCCAAGTGGGGGGAACACCATATATTTT
CASSPSGGNTIYF
>15|TRBV19|NA|TRBD2|TRBJ2-1
TGTGCCAGTACCCCCGCTAGCGGGTCATGGAATGAGCAGTTCTTC
CASTPASGSWNEQFF
>16|TRBV4-1|once|TRBD2|TRBJ2-2
TGCGCCAGCAGCCACCCTAGCGGGGAAAACACCGGGGAGCTGTTTTTT
CASSHPSGENTGELFF
>14|TRBV25-1|NA|TRBD2|TRBJ2-5
TGTGCCAGCACGTTAGCGGGGGGTAAGGAGACCCAGTACTTC
CASTLAGGKETQYF
>12|TRBV5-1|NA|NA|TRBJ1-2
TGCGCCAGCAGCCCCGACCAATATGGCTACACCTTC
CASSPDQYGYTF
>14|TRBV6-1|NA|NA|TRBJ1-6
TGTGCCAGCAGTTCCCGACAGGTATCGACACCCCTCCACTTT
CASSSRQVSTPLHF
>15|TRBV7-2|few|NA|TRBJ2-5
TGTGCCAGCAGCTTAAGAATGCGTGATGGAGAGACCCAGTACTTC
CASSLRMRDGETQYF
>15|TRBV11-2|NA|NA|TRBJ1-3
TGTGCCAGCAGCTTCCAGGGAGGCCCTGGAAACACCATATATTTT
CASSFQGGPGNTIYF
>15|TRBV14|NA|NA|TRBJ1-2
TGTGCCAGCAGGGGAAGCCCAGGCCCACACTATGGCTACACCTTC
CASRGSPGPHYGYTF
>17|TRBV18|NA|NA|TRBJ2-3
TGTGCCAGCTCACCACCCGGACAGCAAACACCTCAGGATACGCAGTATTTT
CASSPPGQQTPQDTQYF
>14|TRBV5-4|NA|NA|TRBJ1-2
TGTGCCAGCAGCTTGGTACAGGGATTTTCTGGCTACACCTTC
CASSLVQGFSGYTF
>11|TRBV20-1|NA|NA|TRBJ2-1
TGCAGTGCTACGAAGGGGGATGAGCAGTTCTTC
CSATKGDEQFF
>15|TRBV7-1|NA|NA|TRBJ1-2
TGTGCCAGCAGCTGGGGGGCACAGGGTTCCTATGGCTACACCTTC
CASSWGAQGSYGYTF
>13|TRBV29-1|NA|NA|TRBJ1-1
TGCAGCGGGCACCCAGACTCAAGTACTGAAGCTTTCTTT
CSGHPDSSTEAFF
>16|TRBV21-1|NA|NA|TRBJ1-1
TGTGCCAGCAGCAAAGGGGAGGGCAGCGGGAACACTGAAGCTTTCTTT
CASSKGEGSGNTEAFF
>13|TRBV28|NA|NA|TRBJ1-2
TGTGCCAGCAGCCCACAGGGTTTCTATGGCTACACCTTC
CASSPQGFYGYTF
>17|TRBV13|NA|NA|TRBJ2-3
TGTGCCAGCAGCTCCCGTATTCCCGGGGAGTACACAGATACGCAGTATTTT
CASSSRIPGEYTDTQYF
>14|TRBV7-8|NA|TRBD2|TRBJ2-5
TGTGCCAGCAGCGCGACTAGCGGACAAGAGACCCAGTACTTC
CASSATSGQETQYF
>14|TRBV10-3|NA|TRBD1|TRBJ2-4
TGTGCCATCAGGGGACAGGGAATAAAAAACATTCAGTACTTC
CAIRGQGIKNIQYF
>15|TRBV7-8|NA|TRBD2|TRBJ2-1
TGTGCCAGCAGCTTCATAGCGGGAGGGCCGAATGAGCAGTTCTTC
CASSFIAGGPNEQFF
>16|TRBV5-4|NA|TRBD1|TRBJ2-2
TGTGCCAGCAGCCCACCCCTACAGGGGGACACCGGGGAGCTGTTTTTT
CASSPPLQGDTGELFF
>14|TRBV6-1|once|NA|TRBJ2-7
TGTGCCAGCAGTGCCCGACGGGGGAACTACGAGCAGTACTTC
CASSARRGNYEQYF
>16|TRBV7-2|NA|TRBD2|TRBJ2-7
TGTGCCAGCAGCCCGGGGGGAGAAATGAGCTCCTACGAGCAGTACTTC
CASSPGGEMSSYEQYF
>13|TRBV2|once|NA|TRBJ1-2
TGTGCCAGCAGTGAACAGCTGACCTATGGCTACACCTTC
CASSEQLTYGYTF
>14|TRBV30|NA|NA|TRBJ1-4
TGTGCCTGGAGTGGGGCGGCAACTAATGAAAAACTGTTTTTT
CAWSGAATNEKLFF
>19|TRBV10-3|few|TRBD1|TRBJ2-2
TGTGCCATCAGTCAGTCTAGTGGACAGGGGGCACCGAACACCGGGGAGCTGTTTTTT
CAISQSSGQGAPNTGELFF
>14|TRBV4-2|NA|NA|TRBJ2-7
TGTGCCAGCAGCCCCTCTGGGGCATCCTACGAGCAGTACTTC
CASSPSGASYEQYF
>14|TRBV7-9|NA|TRBD2|TRBJ2-1
TGTGCCAGCAGCGCTAGCGGGGGGGCTGATGAGCAGTTCTTC
CASSASGGADEQFF
>16|TRBV18|NA|NA|TRBJ1-1
TGTGCCAGCTCACCCCCGGAGGGTGGGGTCCGCGCTGAAGCTTTCTTT
CASSPPEGGVRAEAFF
>14|TRBV19|NA|TRBD1|TRBJ1-5
TGTGCCAGTAGTATACAGGGGGGTAACCAGCCCCAGCATTTT
CASSIQGGNQPQHF
>15|TRBV6-4|once|NA|TRBJ1-3
TGTGCCAGCAGTGACCCCGGCAGGACGGGAAACACCATATATTTT
CASSDPGRTGNTIYF
>13|TRBV27|NA|TRBD2|TRBJ2-1
TGTGCCAGCAGTTTGGAGTGGGGGGGGTGGCAGTTCTTC
CASSLEWGGWQFF
>14|TRBV29-1|few|TRBD1|TRBJ1-1
TGCAGCGTCCCAACGGGACAGACGAAAACTGAAGCTTTCTTT
CSVPTGQTKTEAFF
>18|TRBV9|few|NA|TRBJ2-7
TGTGCCAGCAGCGTAGCTTCCCCCATGAGACAACTAACCTACGAGCAGTACTTC
CASSVASPMRQLTYEQYF